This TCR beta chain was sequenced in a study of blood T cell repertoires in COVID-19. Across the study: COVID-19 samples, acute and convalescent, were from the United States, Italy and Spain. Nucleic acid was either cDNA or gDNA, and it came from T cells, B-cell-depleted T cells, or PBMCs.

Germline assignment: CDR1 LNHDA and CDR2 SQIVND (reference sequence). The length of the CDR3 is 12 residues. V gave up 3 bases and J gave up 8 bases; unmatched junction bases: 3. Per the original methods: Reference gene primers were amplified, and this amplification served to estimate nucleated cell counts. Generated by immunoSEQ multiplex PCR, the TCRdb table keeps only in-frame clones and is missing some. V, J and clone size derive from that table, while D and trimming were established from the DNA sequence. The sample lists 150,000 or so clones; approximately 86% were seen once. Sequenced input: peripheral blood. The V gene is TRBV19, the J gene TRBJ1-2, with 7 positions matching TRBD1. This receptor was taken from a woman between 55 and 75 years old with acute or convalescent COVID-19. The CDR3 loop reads CASSMTGPGYTF. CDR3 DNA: TGTGCCAGTAGTATGACAGGGCCAGGCTACACCTTC.